This T cell receptor beta chain was captured in a study of metastatic and nonmetastatic thyroid tumors. As for the study in general: The comparison covered peripheral blood and tumor or nodule tissue in malignant and benign thyroid patients.

General study points: Significantly higher TCR beta diversity was reportedly seen in malignant thyroid tumors than benign nodules, in blood and tumor.

Germline assignment: CDR1 MNHEY and CDR2 SMNVEV (reference sequence). The V end was cut by 7 bases, the J end by 2 bases, with 17 bases between. The CDR3 extends over 15 amino acids. A few counts support this clone. Its cognate antigen is unknown. Per the original methods: The study built a papillary thyroid cancer distant-metastasis classifier from CDR3 differences across clinicopathological groups. TCRdb re-clonotyped the PCR reads through MiXCR. The V and J calls were determined by TCRdb, not by the authors. The sample lists 4,700 or so clones, approximately 25% occurring once. Before thyroid surgery, none of the patients had received any treatment.

The clonotype originates from a female donor with papillary thyroid cancer or a benign thyroid nodule (not recorded which). Some clones in this sample may be carry-over from other donors' samples. Sequenced sample: adjacent normal tissue. This sequence joins TRBV27 and TRBJ1-1; D remains ambiguous. The CDR3 DNA follows: TGTGCCAGCACCCCGCGCGGAGGGAGAAACACTGAAGCTTTCTTT. Its translation is CASTPRGGRNTEAFF.